A selection of T cell receptor beta chains follows, all from one sample in a study of T-cell reconstitution after alpha-beta-depleted transplantation in children. TCRdb independently ran MiXCR on the PCR reads; one entry per CDR3 protein. In the table there are approximately 800,000 distinct CDR3 sequences, less than 20% of which are singletons. This specimen was PBMCs, mostly from graft donor cells, taken 360 days after TCRalphabeta/CD19-depleted stem cell transplant. Every receptor here comes from a male patient younger than 18 who had a stem cell transplant for acute lymphoblastic leukemia, so the T cells may come from the graft donor. Both conserved end residues are trimmed from each CDR3.

v_call: TRBV3-1
j_call: TRBJ1-2
cdr3_aa: ASRPDRSYGYT

v_call: TRBV29-1
j_call: TRBJ2-7
cdr3_aa: SVEKWGTSGSYEQY

v_call: TRBV20-1
j_call: TRBJ1-5
cdr3_aa: SARDPSSLDQPQH

v_call: TRBV4-1
j_call: TRBJ2-7
cdr3_aa: ASSQDRGLGYEQY

v_call: TRBV20-1
j_call: TRBJ2-3
cdr3_aa: SAGSPGTGTQY

v_call: TRBV12-3/TRBV12-4
j_call: TRBJ2-7
cdr3_aa: ASSGPGPEQY

v_call: TRBV3-1
j_call: TRBJ2-7
cdr3_aa: ACSRGLAGIYEQY

v_call: TRBV3-1
j_call: TRBJ2-7
cdr3_aa: ASSHKQASGSSEQY

v_call: TRBV11-1
j_call: TRBJ2-1
cdr3_aa: ASSWRGNEQF

v_call: TRBV12-3/TRBV12-4
j_call: TRBJ2-2
cdr3_aa: ASSFRDRGPGELF

v_call: TRBV4-1
j_call: TRBJ1-2
cdr3_aa: ASSGVAGLGSSSYT